Listed here are 26 T cell receptor beta chains from one sample, sequenced in a study of T cell responses to AZD1222 COVID-19 vaccine. Measured with immunoSEQ multiplex PCR; TCRdb has only the in-frame clones, and not every one. The sample shows about 97,000 clones, around 84% of them seen only once. The sequenced sample was peripheral blood, obtained on day 0 of AZD1222 vaccination. The receptors stem from an adult in good health.

V usage is TRBV28 and J usage is TRBJ1-5; no clear D. V lost 4 bases, J lost 6 bases, and 13 bases lay in between. The CDR3 is made up of 14 amino acids. CDR1 is MDHEN and CDR2 is SYDVKM in the germline V gene. Written as DNA, the CDR3 is TGTGCCAGCAGTTCCCCTGGGGATGGTCAGCCCCAGCATTTT. It translates to CASSSPGDGQPQHF.

The genes are TRBV5-4 and TRBJ2-6; D is unresolved. Per germline, CDR1 SGHNT and CDR2 YYREEE (reference sequence). The CDR3 totals 17 residues. Trimming stripped 0 bases from V and 0 bases from J, with 10 bases between. The CDR3 loop reads CASSLGPKASGANVLTF. The CDR3 bases are TGTGCCAGCAGCTTGGGACCTAAGGCCTCTGGGGCCAACGTCCTGACTTTC.

The CDR3 spells CASSLTTRLAGKETQYF. In nucleotides, the CDR3 is TGTGCCAGCAGCTTAACAACCAGACTAGCGGGAAAAGAGACCCAGTACTTC. V and J are TRBV7-8 and TRBJ2-5, with TRBD2 identical over 11 bases. The CDR3 is made up of 17 amino acids. In germline, CDR1 is SGHVS, CDR2 FQNEAQ. Trimming cost V 2 bases and J 3 bases; bases outside gene matches: 8.

The chain employs TRBV4-3 and TRBJ2-1; 14 bases match TRBD2. The V gene's germline CDR1 is LGHNA and CDR2 YSLEER. V lost 1 base and J lost 0; bases outside the gene matches: 5. The CDR3 totals 19 residues. The CDR3 DNA reads TGCGCCAGCAGCCAAGTTGGACTAGCGGGAGGTTTCTCCTACAATGAGCAGTTCTTC. This gives the protein CASSQVGLAGGFSYNEQFF.

Points on this clone: Within the sample, other DNA sequences also encode this same CDR3. V is TRBV28 and J is TRBJ1-5, with TRBD1 as a possible D gene (5 bases). Germline V gene data show CDR1 as MDHEN and CDR2 as SYDVKM. The germline V and J ends were trimmed by 3 bases and 0 bases, with 9 bases remaining between them. This CDR3 is built from 15 residues. CDR3 residues: CASSLLQGSNQPQHF. CDR3 DNA: TGTGCCAGCAGTTTGTTGCAGGGTAGCAATCAGCCCCAGCATTTT.

This clone was observed once. The chain is built from TRBV19 and TRBJ2-6; 9 nucleotides line up with TRBD2. The germline V gene encodes CDR1 LNHDA and CDR2 SQIVND (reference sequence). The trim removed 3 bases at V and 0 bases at J, leaving 15 bases unmatched. There are 21 residues in the CDR3. The DNA of the CDR3 is TGTGCCAGTAGTATTTTGGGACTAGCCCAAAGCCCCTCCTCTGGGGCCAACGTCCTGACTTTC. Amino acid sequence: CASSILGLAQSPSSGANVLTF.

The chain links TRBV6-1 to TRBJ1-1; D is possibly TRBD1 (6 bases). The length of the CDR3 is 16 residues. Germline values: CDR1 MNHNS, CDR2 SASEGT. V was clipped by 5 bases and J by 1 base, with 17 bases between them. The CDR3 reads CASSQVRGRGNTEAFF. In DNA form, the CDR3 reads TGTGCCAGCAGTCAAGTTCGGGGGCGCGGGAACACTGAAGCTTTCTTT.

The V gene is TRBV10-3, the J gene TRBJ1-3; D possibly corresponds to TRBD1 (6 bases). Germline V gene sequence: CDR1 ENHRY, CDR2 SYGVKD. V gave up 2 bases and J gave up 5 bases, with 13 bases separating them. The CDR3 totals 15 residues. CDR3 coding DNA: TGTGCCATCAGTGAGCCAACAGGGATCAGAAACACCATATATTTT. This codes for CAISEPTGIRNTIYF.

The rearrangement uses TRBV28 and TRBJ1-6; the D gene is possibly TRBD1 (5 bases). From germline, CDR1 is MDHEN and CDR2 SYDVKM. The CDR3 spans 12 residues. Deletions cut 6 bases from V and 9 bases from J, with 9 bases between. CDR3: CASSSGSSPLHF. CDR3 bases: TGTGCCAGCAGCTCAGGGAGTTCACCCCTCCACTTT.

The chain combines TRBV29-1 with TRBJ1-3; a possible D gene is TRBD1 (6 bases). CDR1 SQVTM and CDR2 ANQGSEA come from the germline V gene. The CDR3 is made up of 12 amino acids. V was cut by 3 bases and J by 4 bases, with 7 bases left in between. CDR3 sequence (DNA): TGCAGCGTTGACAGGGGAGGAAACACCATATATTTT. Its protein is CSVDRGGNTIYF.

The V gene is TRBV29-1, the J gene TRBJ1-1; D is unresolved. Germline V gives CDR1 SQVTM, CDR2 ANQGSEA. V lost 6 bases, J lost 4 bases, and 21 bases lay in between. The CDR3 spans 15 residues. The CDR3 bases are TGCAGCGTGGGATATGTTTCAACCCTGGGCACTGAAGCTTTCTTT. It is translated as CSVGYVSTLGTEAFF.

Notes on this clone: An end of the junction does not agree with germline; a read error may underlie this. For the CDR3, the DNA is TGCGCCAGCAGATTGGGGGTCGGACTAGCGGCCTACGAGCAGTACTTC. Translated: CASRLGVGLAAYEQYF. This chain links TRBV5-1 with TRBJ2-7; TRBD2 agrees at 10 bases. Germline CDR1 and CDR2: SGHRS and YFSETQ. The CDR3 is 16 residues long.

This clone was detected only a few times. This sequence joins TRBV6-1 and TRBJ1-5; possible D gene TRBD1, 5 bases. CDR3 length: 15 amino acids. Germline V gene sequence: CDR1 MNHNS, CDR2 SASEGT. The V end was cut by 2 bases, the J end by 0 bases, with 8 bases between. CDR3 DNA: TGTGCCAGCAGTGAACAGGGATATAGCAATCAGCCCCAGCATTTT. The encoded protein is CASSEQGYSNQPQHF.

The J gene is TRBJ1-3, the V gene TRBV19; possibly TRBD1 for D (6 bases). V was clipped by 7 bases and J by 0 bases, with 22 bases between them. The CDR3 runs 18 residues. The germline gives CDR1 LNHDA, CDR2 SQIVND (reference sequence). For the CDR3, the DNA is TGTGCCAGTACGGGGACGAATTCGGGACAAAACTCTGGAAACACCATATATTTT. It encodes CASTGTNSGQNSGNTIYF.

The gene calls are TRBV5-1 and TRBJ2-5, with D perhaps matching TRBD2 (6 bases). V gave up 4 bases and J gave up 1 base, with 11 bases separating them. The CDR3 runs to 14 residues. Germline CDR1 SGHRS, CDR2 YFSETQ. CDR3 in DNA: TGCGCCAGCAGCGGAGGGACCCCCCAAGAGACCCAGTACTTC. Translation gives CASSGGTPQETQYF.

V and J are TRBV5-4 and TRBJ2-2; 8 bases are shared with TRBD1. Unmatched junction bases numbered 12, after V lost 6 bases and J lost 8 bases. Germline V gene sequence: CDR1 SGHNT, CDR2 YYREEE (reference sequence). This CDR3 has 15 residues. The CDR3 loop reads CASTPTGARRGELFF. CDR3 nucleotide sequence: TGTGCCAGCACGCCGACAGGGGCCCGTAGGGGGGAGCTGTTTTTT.

This sequence joins TRBV5-4 and TRBJ2-3; D call uncertain. V gave up 3 bases and J gave up 6 bases, with 8 bases separating them. The germline gives CDR1 SGHNT, CDR2 YYREEE (reference sequence). The CDR3 extends over 12 amino acids. The CDR3 protein is CASSSESDTQYF. The CDR3 DNA sequence: TGTGCCAGCAGCTCCGAATCCGATACGCAGTATTTT.

The CDR3 nucleotides read TGTGCCAGCAGCGCCCCTCGGGTTTCAACTGAAGCTTTCTTT. It codes for CASSAPRVSTEAFF. The rearrangement joins TRBV6-2 or TRBV6-3 to TRBJ1-1; D remains ambiguous. Germline lookup yields CDR1 MNHEY and CDR2 SVGEGT. The CDR3 spans 14 residues. The ends were cut back, 6 bases at V and 5 bases at J, with 16 bases in the middle.

J is TRBJ2-1 and V is TRBV11-3, with D possibly matching TRBD1 (5 bases). Looked up from germline, CDR1 is SGHNT and CDR2 is YENEEA. The CDR3 has 15 amino acids. Trimming pared 1 base from V and 8 bases from J, leaving 15 bases between. The chain's CDR3 is CASSLGGGVLDEQFF. In DNA form, the CDR3 reads TGTGCCAGCAGCTTAGGGGGCGGAGTTCTTGATGAGCAGTTCTTC.

In this sample, this clone turned up a few times. The CDR3 region is CASSSLPSTSEAWGYGYTF. For the CDR3, the DNA is TGCGCCAGCAGCTCCCTCCCTAGTACTTCAGAAGCCTGGGGATATGGCTACACCTTC. V gene TRBV5-1 combines with J gene TRBJ1-2; D is uncertain. This CDR3 has 19 amino acids. The V and J ends lost 3 bases and 5 bases respectively, with 29 bases between them. Germline V gene sequence: CDR1 SGHRS, CDR2 YFSETQ.

The rearrangement joins TRBV9 to TRBJ2-1, with 8 nucleotides matching TRBD2. The germline V gene encodes CDR1 SGDLS and CDR2 YYNGEE. Unmatched junction bases numbered 7, after V lost 3 bases and J lost 2 bases. The CDR3 length is 16 residues. CDR3 coding DNA: TGTGCCAGCAGCGCCTCAGAACTAGCGGCCTACAATGAGCAGTTCTTC. Translating it yields CASSASELAAYNEQFF.

This chain connects TRBV30 to TRBJ2-1; 12 bases line up with TRBD2. Losses at the gene ends were 4 bases for V and 1 base for J; bases not matched to a gene: 11. In germline, CDR1 is GTSNPN, CDR2 SVGIG (reference sequence). This CDR3 spans 18 amino acids. The chain's CDR3 is CAWNRRASGRGSYNEQFF. In DNA form, the CDR3 reads TGTGCCTGGAACCGGCGGGCTAGCGGGAGGGGTTCCTACAATGAGCAGTTCTTC.

The rearrangement joins TRBV7-9 to TRBJ2-3, with TRBD2 as a possible D gene (5 bases). This CDR3 is built from 16 residues. V was trimmed by 7 bases and J by 4 bases, leaving 21 bases between them. CDR1 SEHNR and CDR2 FQNEAQ come from the germline V gene (reference sequence). CDR3 sequence (DNA): TGTGCCAGCACCCAGTCCGGGCCTGGAGGTGCAGATACGCAGTATTTT. It specifies CASTQSGPGGADTQYF.

The chain couples TRBV19 to TRBJ1-4; no definite D call. With 9 bases removed from V and 3 bases from J, the gap between germline ends came to 5 bases. The germline V gene encodes CDR1 LNHDA and CDR2 SQIVND (reference sequence). The CDR3 runs 11 residues. CDR3 coding DNA: TGTGCCAGCTCGTCTAATGAAAAACTGTTTTTT. Residues: CASSSNEKLFF.

This chain links TRBV27 with TRBJ1-1, with 7 bases fitting TRBD1. V was clipped by 6 bases and J by 6 bases; unmatched bases: 10. The length of the CDR3 is 14 residues. Germline V CDR1 and CDR2: MNHEY, SMNVEV (reference sequence). Here the CDR3 DNA reads TGTGCCAGCAGACAGCCGGGACAGCGCTCTGAAGCTTTCTTT. Translated, it gives CASRQPGQRSEAFF.

The rearrangement uses TRBV19 and TRBJ2-7; the D is unclear. The V gene's germline CDR1 is LNHDA and CDR2 SQIVND (reference sequence). Deletions cut 4 bases from V and 2 bases from J, with 15 bases between. The CDR3 length is 15 residues. CDR3 nucleotides: TGTGCCAGTAGTACACCCAGTGGCGAAACCTACGAGCAGTACTTC. Its translation is CASSTPSGETYEQYF.